Following are 30 T cell receptor beta chains from one sample sequenced in a study of Graves' ophthalmopathy and Graves' hyperthyroidism. RNA transcripts served as template for amplifying TCR beta CDR3 sequences. HTBI primers were employed in first-round RT-PCR, then a second-round multiplex PCR followed. MiXCR, applied by TCRdb to the multiplex PCR reads, yields one record per CDR3 protein. The top ten hold 9% to 15% of the sample, which has 300,000 to 350,000 distinct CDR3 sequences, 15% to 20% seen once. The sequenced material came from peripheral blood. Source of these receptors: an adult man with Graves' ophthalmopathy.

This clonotype was recorded at least ten times. The rearrangement uses TRBV15 and TRBJ1-3; D is unclear. V lost 0 bases, J lost 0 bases, and 21 bases lay in between. The CDR3 is 20 residues long. Germline loops: CDR1 LNHNV, CDR2 YYDKDF (reference sequence). The CDR3 here is CATSRDASGEAEDSGNTIYF. The CDR3 nucleotides read TGTGCCACCAGCAGAGATGCGTCTGGGGAAGCAGAAGACTCTGGAAACACCATATATTTT.

Many counts were recorded for this clonotype. The chain couples TRBV29-1 to TRBJ1-3; unclear D gene. CDR3 length: 14 amino acids. CDR1 is SQVTM and CDR2 is ANQGSEA in the germline V gene. The V end lost 7 bases, the J end lost 4 bases, and 17 bases lay between the germline ends. The CDR3 spells CSAVTPSQGNTIYF. CDR3 bases: TGCAGCGCCGTAACCCCAAGCCAGGGAAACACCATATATTTT.

This clonotype has only a few counts. The J gene is TRBJ2-7, the V gene TRBV28, with 10 bases identical to TRBD2. The trim removed 7 bases at V and 5 bases at J, leaving 17 bases unmatched. The CDR3 is 17 amino acids. CDR1 is MDHEN, CDR2 SYDVKM, per germline. The CDR3 nucleotides are TGTGCCAGCACCCTTGCAAAAGCGGGAGGGCCTCATAACGAGCAGTACTTC. It encodes CASTLAKAGGPHNEQYF.

Ten or more counts support this clonotype. The chain is built from TRBV6-2 or TRBV6-3 and TRBJ2-2, with TRBD2 matching 9 bases. The ends lost 4 bases at V and 7 bases at J; junction bases unmatched: 7. Germline loops: CDR1 MNHEY, CDR2 SVGEGT. This CDR3 has 15 amino acids. The CDR3 loop reads CASSWRGGQNGELFF. The DNA of the CDR3 is TGTGCCAGCAGTTGGCGGGGGGGCCAAAACGGGGAGCTGTTTTTT.

This clonotype showed up many times. The J gene is TRBJ1-1, the V gene TRBV19, with TRBD1 matching over 10 bases. This CDR3 spans 13 amino acids. In germline, CDR1 is LNHDA, CDR2 SQIVND (reference sequence). Trimming removed 4 bases from V and 11 bases from J; junction bases left unmatched: 7. DNA of the CDR3: TGTGCCAGTAGTACATCGACAGGGGGCTTGGCTTTCTTT. As protein: CASSTSTGGLAFF.

In this sample, this clonotype turned up many times. CDR3 loop: CASSLVPSGAPTGELFF. Written as DNA, the CDR3 is TGTGCCAGCAGCTTAGTTCCTAGCGGGGCCCCCACCGGGGAGCTGTTTTTT. The chain uses TRBV11-1 and TRBJ2-2; 9 bases align to TRBD2. CDR1 is SGHAT and CDR2 is FQDESV in the germline V gene (reference sequence). This CDR3 comprises 17 residues. Trimming removed 1 base from V and 4 bases from J; junction bases left unmatched: 7. Full variable domain (remainder filled in from reference TRBV11-1 and TRBJ2-2): EAEVAQSPRYKITEKSQAVAFWCDPISGHATLYWYRQILGQGPELLVQFQDESVVDDSQLPKDRFSAERLKGVDSTLKIQPAELGDSAMYLCASSLVPSGAPTGELFFGEGSRLTVL.

This clonotype was recorded many times. The rearrangement joins TRBV20-1 to TRBJ2-7; possible D gene TRBD2, 5 bases. The CDR3 is 14 residues long. Germline-derived CDR1 and CDR2 are DFQATT and SNEGSKA (reference sequence). The CDR3 bases are TGCAGCACTGGTTCTGCGCAGGAGGACGGCGAGCAGTACTTC. The encoded protein is CSTGSAQEDGEQYF.

The gene calls are TRBV12-3 or TRBV12-4 and TRBJ2-7, with no clear D. V was shortened by 5 bases and J by 0 bases, with 14 bases between the two germline ends. The CDR3 length is 15 residues. The CDR3 here is CASSSVPVGSYEQYF. The CDR3 DNA reads as TGTGCCAGCAGTAGCGTCCCAGTGGGCTCCTACGAGCAGTACTTC.

This clonotype was seen many times. The chain combines TRBV5-1 with TRBJ1-1; D remains ambiguous. The germline V and J ends were trimmed by 0 bases and 0 bases, with 6 bases remaining between them. In germline, CDR1 is SGHRS, CDR2 YFSETQ. The CDR3 contains 14 residues. CDR3 coding DNA: TGCGCCAGCAGCTTGGAAGATCTGAACACTGAAGCTTTCTTT. This sequence encodes CASSLEDLNTEAFF.

The table lists this clonotype with many counts. The J gene is TRBJ2-7, the V gene TRBV5-1; a possible D gene is TRBD2 (7 bases). The CDR3 totals 14 residues. Trimming took off 2 bases at V and 5 bases at J, with 14 bases between the two ends. Germline CDR1 reads SGHRS; CDR2 reads YFSETQ. The CDR3 spells CASSLSGGGHEQYF. The CDR3 DNA reads TGCGCCAGCAGCTTATCGGGGGGCGGGCACGAGCAGTACTTC.

This clonotype has at least ten counts. The chain couples TRBV29-1 to TRBJ2-7; D is perhaps TRBD2 (5 bases). The CDR3 totals 14 residues. V lost 4 bases to trimming and J lost 0 bases, with 13 bases between them. Germline CDR1 reads SQVTM; CDR2 reads ANQGSEA. This CDR3 is CSVVPAVSSYEQYF. The CDR3 DNA follows: TGCAGCGTTGTCCCAGCGGTAAGCTCCTACGAGCAGTACTTC.

This clonotype appeared many times. The rearrangement uses TRBV7-8 and TRBJ2-5, with D tentatively TRBD1 or TRBD2 (5 bases each). This CDR3 comprises 12 residues. The V end lost 8 bases, the J end lost 0 bases, and 7 bases lay between the germline ends. Germline V gene lookup returns CDR1 SGHVS and CDR2 FQNEAQ. CDR3 bases: TGTGCCAGCGAGGGGTACCAAGAGACCCAGTACTTC. Its protein is CASEGYQETQYF. Complete variable domain (other parts from reference TRBV7-8 and TRBJ2-5): GAGVSQSPRYKVAKRGQDVALRCDPISGHVSLFWYQQALGQGPEFLTYFQNEAQLDKSGLPSDRFFAERPEGSVSTLKIQRTQQEDSAVYLCASEGYQETQYFGPGTRLLVL.

This clonotype occurred a few times. The J gene is TRBJ1-3, the V gene TRBV6-5, with unresolved D. The CDR3 length is 15 residues. With 2 bases removed from V and 0 bases from J, the gap between germline ends came to 8 bases. CDR1 is MNHEY, CDR2 SVGAGI, per germline. The CDR3 DNA reads as TGTGCCAGCAGTTACGAGGGTATCTCTGGAAACACCATATATTTT. Its translation: CASSYEGISGNTIYF.

The J gene is TRBJ2-5, the V gene TRBV6-2 or TRBV6-3; a possible D gene is TRBD2 (5 bases). Looked up from germline, CDR1 is MNHEY and CDR2 is SVGEGT. The CDR3 is 15 amino acids. V was cut by 7 bases and J by 4 bases, with 19 bases left in between. DNA of the CDR3: TGTGCCAGCATCTACGAGGATTCTGGAGGAGAGACCCAGTACTTC. Protein sequence: CASIYEDSGGETQYF.

This clonotype was seen repeatedly, ten times or more. This chain connects TRBV7-3 to TRBJ2-7; tentative D call: TRBD2 (6 bases). V dropped 4 bases and J dropped 5 bases, with 15 bases sitting between them. Germline CDR1 reads SGHTA; CDR2 reads FQGTGA. The CDR3 is 14 amino acids. The CDR3 nucleotides read TGTGCCAGCAGCTCAGGAGGTTGGAGGGACGAGCAGTACTTC. This gives the protein CASSSGGWRDEQYF.

This clonotype was detected many times. V and J are TRBV10-3 and TRBJ2-5, with TRBD1 matching 10 bases. The J segment lost 2 bases and the V segment lost 4 bases, leaving 1 base of the junction unmatched. Germline V CDR1 and CDR2: ENHRY, SYGVKD. CDR3 length equals 14 residues. CDR3 residues: CAISVDRGQETQYF. The CDR3 region has the DNA TGTGCCATCAGTGTGGACAGGGGGCAAGAGACCCAGTACTTC.

The CDR3 DNA is TGTGCCAGCAGCCAGATTCAGAGGGCGGAAGCTTTCTTT. It specifies CASSQIQRAEAFF. V is TRBV12-3 or TRBV12-4 and J is TRBJ1-1; D uncertain. Trimming shortened V by 6 bases and J by 8 bases, and 16 bases separated the two germline ends. The CDR3 loop spans 13 amino acids.

This clonotype was detected many times. V is TRBV25-1 and J is TRBJ1-1, with D possibly matching TRBD1 (6 bases). This CDR3 has 16 amino acids. The germline V gene has CDR1 MGHDK and CDR2 SYGVNS. The V gene lost 4 bases and the J gene lost 0 bases, with 15 bases spanning the gap. The CDR3 sequence: CASSVHRGGVNTEAFF. The CDR3 bases are TGTGCCAGCAGTGTCCACCGAGGGGGAGTGAACACTGAAGCTTTCTTT.

This rearrangement joins TRBV5-1 to TRBJ2-7; D tentatively fits TRBD1 or TRBD2 (6 bases each). With 0 bases removed from V and 3 bases from J, the gap between germline ends came to 19 bases. The CDR3 runs 17 residues. The germline gives CDR1 SGHRS, CDR2 YFSETQ. The CDR3 is CASSLGGTNSGHYEQYF. Written as DNA, the CDR3 is TGCGCCAGCAGCTTGGGCGGGACAAATTCTGGACACTACGAGCAGTACTTC.

This clonotype was recorded many times. The chain couples TRBV18 to TRBJ1-6; no reliable D call. Trimming shortened V by 3 bases and J by 7 bases, and 13 bases separated the two germline ends. Germline CDR1 reads KGHSH; CDR2 reads LQKENI. The CDR3 runs to 15 residues. CDR3 bases: TGTGCCAGCTCACCTCGGGAGGGTAGGAATTCACCCCTCCACTTT. Translating it yields CASSPREGRNSPLHF. The full variable domain, its missing parts supplied by reference TRBV18 and TRBJ1-6, is NAGVMQNPRHLVRRRGQEARLRCSPMKGHSHVYWYRQLPEEGLKFMVYLQKENIIDESGMPKERFSAEFPKEGPSILRIQQVVRGDSAAYFCASSPREGRNSPLHFGNGTRLTVT.

This chain joins TRBV12-3 or TRBV12-4 and TRBJ1-1; TRBD1 aligns across 9 bases. With V trimmed by 5 bases and J by 8 bases, 12 bases remained unmatched. This CDR3 has 15 residues. CDR3 coding DNA: TGTGCCAGCAGTACCGGGACAGGGCGATATACCGAAGCTTTCTTT. Amino acid sequence: CASSTGTGRYTEAFF.

The V gene is TRBV6-5, the J gene TRBJ2-7; 9 bases match TRBD1. CDR3 length: 16 residues. Germline values: CDR1 MNHEY, CDR2 SVGAGI. The V segment lost 0 bases and the J segment 0 bases; nucleotides outside the gene matches: 3. In DNA form, the CDR3 reads TGTGCCAGCAGTTACTCCGGACAGGGGTCCTCCTACGAGCAGTACTTC. It specifies CASSYSGQGSSYEQYF.

This clonotype was detected ten times or more. The gene calls are TRBV12-3 or TRBV12-4 and TRBJ2-7; no clear D. This CDR3 is built from 12 residues. The V end lost 2 bases, the J end lost 4 bases, and 6 bases lay between the germline ends. For the CDR3, the DNA is TGTGCCAGCAGTTTACAACGGTACGAGCAGTACTTC. Amino acid sequence: CASSLQRYEQYF.

This clonotype was seen at least ten times. The V gene is TRBV7-2, the J gene TRBJ2-5; D gene uncertain. Germline V CDR1 and CDR2: SGHTA, FQGNSA. Trimming left V 10 bases short and J 2 bases short, with 8 bases between. The CDR3 contains 11 residues. As DNA, the CDR3 is TGTGCCACCGGTGTACAAGAGACCCAGTACTTC. Amino acids: CATGVQETQYF.

This clonotype was detected ten times or more. The genes are TRBV27 and TRBJ1-2; TRBD1 is a possible D gene (6 bases). Deletions cut 5 bases from V and 4 bases from J, with 17 bases between. The CDR3 spans 15 residues. Germline V gene data show CDR1 as MNHEY and CDR2 as SMNVEV (reference sequence). As DNA, the CDR3 is TGTGCCAGCAGTCCAGAACGGGGGCTCTCCTATGGCTACACCTTC. It is translated as CASSPERGLSYGYTF.

This clonotype was observed many times. The V and J genes are TRBV12-3 or TRBV12-4 and TRBJ1-3; 9 bases fit TRBD1. The CDR3 runs to 15 residues. The J segment lost 4 bases and the V segment lost 4 bases, leaving 5 bases of the junction unmatched. CDR3 region: CASSSGTGSGNTIYF. CDR3 bases: TGTGCCAGCAGTTCCGGGACAGGGAGCGGAAACACCATATATTTT.

The CDR3 sequence is CASTPRGHPEAFF. CDR3 DNA sequence: TGTGCCAGCACCCCCCGCGGGCACCCTGAAGCTTTCTTT. The J gene is TRBJ1-1, the V gene TRBV11-3; D is undetermined. CDR3 length equals 13 residues. The V gene's germline CDR1 is SGHNT and CDR2 YENEEA. Between the trimmed V and J ends, which lost 7 bases and 6 bases, there was a span of 15 bases.

Many counts were recorded for this clonotype. J is TRBJ2-2 and V is TRBV12-3 or TRBV12-4; the D is unclear. The CDR3 sequence is 14 residues long. V was clipped by 1 base and J by 0 bases, with 3 bases between them. As DNA, the CDR3 is TGTGCCAGCAGTTTAGGAGCGAACACCGGGGAGCTGTTTTTT. Protein product: CASSLGANTGELFF.

The rearrangement links TRBV7-9 to TRBJ1-1; D might be TRBD1 (5 bases). There are 13 residues in the CDR3. The V and J ends lost 5 bases and 6 bases respectively, with 13 bases between them. The germline V gene encodes CDR1 SEHNR and CDR2 FQNEAQ (reference sequence). CDR3 nucleotides: TGTGCCAGCAGCCCCCAGGGCCGGGCTGAAGCTTTCTTT. Its protein product is CASSPQGRAEAFF.

The V call is TRBV6-2 or TRBV6-3, the J call TRBJ2-7; 9 nucleotides match TRBD2. This CDR3 has 16 amino acids. The trim removed 0 bases at V and 3 bases at J, leaving 6 bases unmatched. The V gene's germline CDR1 is MNHEY and CDR2 SVGEGT. The CDR3 region has the DNA TGTGCCAGCAGTTACTCGAGGGCGGGAGGGCTCTACGAGCAGTACTTC. Protein: CASSYSRAGGLYEQYF.